The entry that follows covers one T cell receptor beta chain sequence. This clone was recorded only once. Which antigen it targets is not known. No base quality values were provided; no much bigger clone lies one nucleotide off. Trimmed from V: 5 bases; trimmed from J: 7 bases; junction bases lacking a gene match: 16. Reading the germline V gene (reference sequence) gives CDR1 PRHDT and CDR2 FYEKMQ. The CDR3 holds 16 amino acids from the cysteine to the phenylalanine. The retained sequence is limited to the CDR3, 48 bases, with the frame set at the first base. The sample comes from a study of cytomegalovirus exposure and HLA in healthy donors (dated by TCRdb to about 2017). For the study in its entirety: An earlier analysis of 587 of the donors reported about 280 Gb of sequence data and around 100 million unique TCR beta sequences obtained from approximately 180 million T cells. Using immunosequencing, the study profiled T cell repertoires from fewer than 850 subjects and related those repertoires to cytomegalovirus serostatus. The study combined high-throughput TCR immunosequencing, statistical association of individual TCRs with disease status, and machine learning to predict cytomegalovirus infection status. To study patterns of TCR occurrence, a later analysis re-analyzed previously published TCR beta repertoires from more than 550 donors and added high-resolution HLA genotyping. An earlier analysis of 587 of the donors applied high-throughput TCR beta sequencing to assess whether each TCR beta V gene segment acted as functional or pseudogenic. Four or five DR-DQ haplotypes were treated as single units for association and clustering because of strong linkage in the cohort. Besides the first cohort of around 700 subjects, a separate validation cohort made up of 120 or so different subjects was used. On average, approximately 250,000 unique TCR beta nucleotide sequences were sequenced per donor among roughly 430 genotyped donors of the cohort, with roughly 18% of those sequences being non-productive. Among the roughly 390 genotyped donors, approximately 82% belonged to the genetic ancestry cluster associated with self-reported Caucasian donors. Class I and class II HLA loci were covered by the typing at four-digit resolution. Rather than using new phenotypic data, the later analysis identified candidate immune exposures from TCR beta sequences and from how often those sequences occurred across donors. All discovery cohort repertoires had been generated on a single sequencing platform. Roughly 300 gigabases of sequencing data and 70 million to 100 million unique TCR sequences made up an early release that covered 500 to 700 HLA-typed donors. The study was designed to test whether signatures of past pathogen exposure could be identified by cataloging public T cell receptors. Alongside the repertoire data, information on donor age, sex, ethnicity and CMV serostatus was compiled. A later genetic analysis used genome-wide SNP genotypes for about 60% of the roughly 670 donors, treating that subset as a discovery cohort. Typing coverage differed by locus: A, B, C, DRB1 and DQB1 were typed in roughly 620-630 donors, DQA1 in around 500, DPA1 in 600 to 610, and DPB1 in 400 to 490.

The library relied on the immunoSEQ multiplex PCR assay. For the multiplex PCR, a mixture combining 60 forward primers for TCR Vbeta segments and 13 reverse primers for TCR Jbeta segments was used. A multiplex PCR assay on genomic DNA amplified the CDR3 region of rearranged TCR beta genes. The amplified TCR beta libraries were sequenced on the Illumina HiSeq System as 87-base-pair reads. In the authors' own workflow: In a later analysis, some 80 million unique TCR beta chains were counted across the roughly 700 repertoires, and roughly 11 million of these chains were shared by at least two donors. Raw reads were error-corrected and collapsed into unique sequences with a nearest-neighbor algorithm that merged closely related sequences to remove PCR and sequencing errors. To assign V, D and J gene segments, CDR3 sequences were aligned to IMGT reference sequences. For a sequence to be retained, a match of at least six nucleotides was required to both a V gene segment and a J gene segment. Rearrangements were called productive when the CDR3 lacked stop codons and stayed in frame with V and J; all others were non-productive. CDR3 was defined by IMGT convention, running from the second conserved V-encoded cysteine to the conserved J-encoded phenylalanine. The earlier analysis of a few hundred of the donors excluded sequences that lacked an unambiguous match to a single V gene segment. An earlier analysis of roughly 590 of the donors called V segments functional above 56.7% productive rearrangements and segregating when the between-donor standard deviation exceeded 5%. To diagnose cytomegalovirus status from the catalog of TCR beta chain sequences, a statistical classification framework was built. V and J gene assignment, in a later analysis, came from comparing TCR nucleotide sequences with IMGT/GENE-DB human TR gene sequences. Using the TCRdist pipeline, a later analysis assigned CDR3 sequences along with most-parsimonious VDJ recombination scenarios. A later analysis defined each TCR beta chain by its CDR3 amino acid sequence plus V-gene family, and excluded reads lacking a unique V-gene family. A later analysis removed 550 to 650 highly shared, low-generation-probability nucleotide sequences to deal with suspected cross-contamination and a sequencing artifact. In a later analysis, a clonal expansion index for each public chain was calculated from normalized within-repertoire ranks of inferred template counts. Generation probabilities in a later analysis came from a VDJ recombination model fitted to out-of-frame rearrangements, and those results were checked against IGoR. In a later analysis, hypergeometric tests were used to score TCR-TCR, TCR-HLA and TCR-CMV co-occurrence, with a repertoire-size bias correction applied to TCR pairs. In a later analysis, false discovery rates were estimated by permuting HLA or CMV assignments 20 times. In a later analysis, co-occurring TCRs were grouped with DBSCAN, and TCRdist sequence similarity was added when clustering was performed within HLA-allele-positive subsets. Co-occurrence clustering excluded repertoires with fewer than 30,000 or more than 120,000 public chains, plus five with anomalous nucleotide sharing. TCRdb obtained this table from immuneACCESS and retained in-frame rearrangements with V and J assigned. These tables miss some clones; where compared with another copy, unresolved V genes account for less than half of the shortfall, and the remainder is unexplained. That table supplies the V and J calls and clone size; D and trimming were determined from the DNA. This sample has 100,000 or so clones in its table, and 65% to 90% of those were observed once. The biggest ten clones account for 6.9% of the sample.

The cohort consisted of hundreds of healthy bone marrow donors. At the time of sampling, all cohort members were nominally healthy, though unrecorded immune exposures were likely present. The donor was CMV seropositive and belonged to the group of about 290 seropositive cohort members. A peripheral blood sample was provided by each donor, and peripheral blood mononuclear cells were used for TCR beta sequencing. The Qiagen DNeasy Blood Extraction Kit was used to extract genomic DNA from the blood cell samples. Overall study outcomes, separate from this receptor: The only immune exposure information available for the cohort was CMV serostatus. A later analysis found that TCR association rates varied across HLA loci, with DRB1 alleles showing the most associated TCRs and HLA-C alleles the fewest. Some IMGT-functional V segments, including TRBV6-2 and TRBV6-3, could not be distinguished by the 87-base-pair reads and were therefore excluded. A later analysis found that HLA-associated TCR beta chains were more clonally expanded and had lower generation probabilities than equally common non-associated chains. Assigning TCR associations to individual alleles was difficult when HLA alleles, especially DR and DQ, strongly co-occurred. Only TCR beta chains were sequenced in this cohort, and the absence of alpha or paired-chain data limited detectable features. Specific HLA alleles were associated with 16,951 TCR beta sequences at a false discovery rate of 0.05 in a later analysis. According to a later analysis, most CMV-associated TCR beta chains appeared to be HLA-restricted, and the HLA associations seemed to be driven largely by CMV exposure. Correlated functional status among segregating V segments might reflect linkage disequilibrium, but an unknown experimental factor could not be ruled out. Because HLA typing was missing for some donors at each locus, association tests included only the typed subset. In both the original and validation cohorts, the classifier was reported to diagnose cytomegalovirus status with high specificity and sensitivity. The earlier analysis of nearly 600 of the donors excluded over 15 rarely observed V segments, including chromosome 9 orphons, because counts were too low. Presence/absence analyses assumed roughly uniform sequencing depth across donors, an assumption that may not hold. A later analysis reported that several top co-occurrence clusters appeared linked to parvovirus B19, influenza, CMV and Epstein-Barr virus. V-gene and J-gene trimming of TCR beta chains was associated with a missense DCLRE1C variant in a later genetic analysis, and the association was replicated in an independent cohort. According to the authors, the approach could potentially be generalized to other disease states and immunological phenotypes. A further reported finding was that TCR beta sequences accurately predicted the HLA-A and HLA-B alleles for most subjects in the first cohort. In a later genetic analysis, fewer N-insertions in productive TCRs were reported among donors in an Asian-associated ancestry cluster than the approximately 670-donor mean. An earlier analysis of approximately 540 of the donors showed that most TCR beta V segments appeared in productive rearrangements either about 87% or about 30% of the time, which broadly matched IMGT annotations. The study gave a list of some 150 TCR beta chains associated with cytomegalovirus. Most TCR sequences were seen in very few donors, while some public TCRs were found in many individuals. A cluster of highly shared sequence variants was judged likely to be a technical artifact of the sequencing pipeline. A few of the identified cytomegalovirus-associated TCR beta chains were confirmed in vitro to be specific for cytomegalovirus antigens.

The sample was PBMCs. The chain is made from TRBV13 and TRBJ1-2; 7 central nucleotides agree with TRBD1. The sequence derives from a young man in good health and CMV-seropositive. The sequenced DNA: TGTGCCAGCAGCCCCCTAAGAGGGGGCCAGGAAAGTGGCTACACCTTC. It specifies CASSPLRGGQESGYTF.